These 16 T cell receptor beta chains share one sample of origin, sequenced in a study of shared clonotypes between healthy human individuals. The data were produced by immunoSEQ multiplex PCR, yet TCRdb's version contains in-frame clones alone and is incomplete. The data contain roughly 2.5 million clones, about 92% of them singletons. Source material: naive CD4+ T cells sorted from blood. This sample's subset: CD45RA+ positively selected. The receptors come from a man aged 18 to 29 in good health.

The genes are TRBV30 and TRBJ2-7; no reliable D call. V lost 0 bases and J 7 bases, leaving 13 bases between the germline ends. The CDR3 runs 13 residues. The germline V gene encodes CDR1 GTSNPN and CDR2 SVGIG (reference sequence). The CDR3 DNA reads TGTGCCTGGAGTGTAGGGAAACCTGGAGAGCAGTACTTC. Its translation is CAWSVGKPGEQYF.

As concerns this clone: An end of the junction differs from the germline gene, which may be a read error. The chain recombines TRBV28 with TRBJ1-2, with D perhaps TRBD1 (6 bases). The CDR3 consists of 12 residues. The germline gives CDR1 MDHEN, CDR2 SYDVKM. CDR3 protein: CASSTGGTLFSF. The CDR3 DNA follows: TGTGCCAGCAGTACTGGGGGCACGCTTTTCTCCTTC.

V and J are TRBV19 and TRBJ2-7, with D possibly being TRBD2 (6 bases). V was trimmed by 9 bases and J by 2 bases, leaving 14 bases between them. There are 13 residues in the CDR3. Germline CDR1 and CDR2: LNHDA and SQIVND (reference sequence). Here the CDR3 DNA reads TGTGCCAGCGCTCCGCGGGGTACCTACGAGCAGTACTTC. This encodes CASAPRGTYEQYF.

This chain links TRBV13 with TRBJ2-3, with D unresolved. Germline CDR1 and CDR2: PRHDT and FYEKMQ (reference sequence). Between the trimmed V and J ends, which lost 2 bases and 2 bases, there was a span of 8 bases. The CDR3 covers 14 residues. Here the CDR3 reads CASSLYSFTDTQYF. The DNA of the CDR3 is TGTGCCAGCAGCTTATATAGTTTCACAGATACGCAGTATTTT.

In DNA form, the CDR3 reads TGTGCCTGGAGTCATGGGGGCACTGAAGCTTTCTTT. Its translation is CAWSHGGTEAFF. V usage is TRBV30 and J usage is TRBJ1-1; D may be TRBD1 (5 bases). The CDR3 is made up of 12 amino acids. Germline V gene data show CDR1 as GTSNPN and CDR2 as SVGIG (reference sequence). V was shortened by 2 bases and J by 4 bases, with 8 bases between the two germline ends. Full variable domain (missing parts from reference TRBV30 and TRBJ1-1): SQTIHQWPATLVQPVGSPLSLECTVEGTSNPNLYWYRQAAGRGLQLLFYSVGIGQISSEVPQNLSASRPQDRQFILSSKKLLLSDSGFYLCAWSHGGTEAFFGQGTRLTVV.

CDR3: CASSDSKIWSGTMGGYTF. The CDR3 DNA reads as TGTGCCAGCAGCGACTCAAAGATTTGGTCAGGCACTATGGGTGGCTACACCTTC. The chain is built from TRBV9 and TRBJ1-2; D is unresolved. V was pared by 3 bases and J by 7 bases, with 28 bases between. Germline CDR1 and CDR2: SGDLS and YYNGEE. This CDR3 contains 18 residues.

CDR3 in DNA: TGCGCCAGCAGCCAAGAGCCAGGGACAGCAGATACGCAGTATTTT. Encoded protein: CASSQEPGTADTQYF. The chain employs TRBV4-3 and TRBJ2-3; 7 nucleotides align to TRBD1. Germline V CDR1 and CDR2: LGHNA, YSLEER. The CDR3 loop spans 15 amino acids. Trimming removed 0 bases from V and 4 bases from J; junction bases left unmatched: 4.

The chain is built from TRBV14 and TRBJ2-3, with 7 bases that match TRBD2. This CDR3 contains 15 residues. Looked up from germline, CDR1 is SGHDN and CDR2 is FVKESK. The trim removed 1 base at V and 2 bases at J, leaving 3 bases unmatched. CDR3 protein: CASSQGLAATDTQYF. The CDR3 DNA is TGTGCCAGCAGCCAAGGACTAGCCGCCACAGATACGCAGTATTTT.

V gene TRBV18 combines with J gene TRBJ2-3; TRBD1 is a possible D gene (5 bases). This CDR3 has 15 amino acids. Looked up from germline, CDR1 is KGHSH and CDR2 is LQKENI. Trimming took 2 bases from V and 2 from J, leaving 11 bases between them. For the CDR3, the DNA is TGTGCCAGCTCACCAATTACAGGATACACAGATACGCAGTATTTT. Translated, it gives CASSPITGYTDTQYF.

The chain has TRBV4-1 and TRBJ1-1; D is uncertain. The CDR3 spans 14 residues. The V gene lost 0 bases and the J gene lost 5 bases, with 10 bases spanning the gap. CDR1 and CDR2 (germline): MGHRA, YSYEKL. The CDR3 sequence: CASSQDRVGTEAFF. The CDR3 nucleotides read TGCGCCAGCAGCCAAGACCGGGTCGGGACTGAAGCTTTCTTT.

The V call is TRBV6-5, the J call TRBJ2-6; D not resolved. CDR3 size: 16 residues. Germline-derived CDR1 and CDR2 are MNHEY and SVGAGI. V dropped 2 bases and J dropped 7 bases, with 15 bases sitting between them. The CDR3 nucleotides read TGTGCCAGCAGTTACCCTGGCGCCGGTGGTGCCAACGTCCTGACTTTC. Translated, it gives CASSYPGAGGANVLTF.

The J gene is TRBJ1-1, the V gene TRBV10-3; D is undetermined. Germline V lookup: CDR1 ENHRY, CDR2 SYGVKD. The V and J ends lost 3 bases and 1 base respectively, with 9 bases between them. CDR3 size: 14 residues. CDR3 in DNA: TGTGCCATCAGTGAAACCGCTTCGAACACTGAAGCTTTCTTT. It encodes CAISETASNTEAFF.

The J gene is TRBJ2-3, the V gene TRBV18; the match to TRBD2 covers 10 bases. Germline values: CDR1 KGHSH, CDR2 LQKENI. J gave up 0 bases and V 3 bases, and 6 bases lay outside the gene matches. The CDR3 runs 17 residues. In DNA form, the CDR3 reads TGTGCCAGCTCACCCTTAACTAGCGGGGCTAGCACAGATACGCAGTATTTT. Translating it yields CASSPLTSGASTDTQYF.

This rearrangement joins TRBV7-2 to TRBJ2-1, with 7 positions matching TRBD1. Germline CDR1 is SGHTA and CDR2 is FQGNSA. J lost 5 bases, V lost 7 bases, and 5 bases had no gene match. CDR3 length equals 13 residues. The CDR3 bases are TGTGCCAGCAAGGGGGCGAATGACAATGAGCAGTTCTTC. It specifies CASKGANDNEQFF.

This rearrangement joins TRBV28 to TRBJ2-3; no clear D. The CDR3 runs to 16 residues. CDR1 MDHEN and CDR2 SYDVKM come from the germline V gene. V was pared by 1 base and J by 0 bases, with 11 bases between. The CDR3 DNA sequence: TGTGCCAGCAGTTTATATCGCGTTGTTAGCACAGATACGCAGTATTTT. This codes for CASSLYRVVSTDTQYF.

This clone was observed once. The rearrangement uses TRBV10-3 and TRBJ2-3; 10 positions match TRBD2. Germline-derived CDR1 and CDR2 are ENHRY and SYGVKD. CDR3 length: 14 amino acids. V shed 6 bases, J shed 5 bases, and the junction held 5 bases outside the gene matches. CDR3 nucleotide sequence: TGTGCCATCAGATACGGGACTAGCGTAGATACGCAGTATTTT. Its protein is CAIRYGTSVDTQYF.